This TCR beta chain is from a study of PD-1 blockade in classical Hodgkin lymphoma. Germline trimming cut 3 bases from V and 6 bases from J; bases unmatched to any gene: 5. The CDR3 is made up of 16 amino acids. Germline CDR1 and CDR2: ENHRY and SYGVKD. Stated time point: cycle 4 day 1 (C4D1), after around six weeks of nivolumab. All trial patients relapsed after autologous stem cell transplantation. Thawed PBMCs were subjected to magnetic negative selection, which yielded isolated CD8+ T cells. The study recorded best responses of complete response, partial response or progressive disease. Findings and caveats of the study: Complete responders possessed baseline diversity comparable to newly diagnosed patients. CD8+ TCR diversity did not rise significantly by C4D1, unlike CD4+.

Measured with immunoSEQ multiplex PCR; TCRdb has only the in-frame clones, and not every one. The sample shows just under 10,000 clones, 70% to 85% of them seen only once. Of note for this clone: No antigen is known for it.

The source is a human donor with classical Hodgkin lymphoma. This specimen was CD8+ T cells from blood, taken before the fourth cycle of nivolumab. The chain carries TRBV10-3 and TRBJ2-1, with TRBD2 identical over 13 bases. CDR3 in DNA: TGTGCCATCAGTGAACCGGGACTAGCGGGATTCAATGAGCAGTTCTTC. This translates into CAISEPGLAGFNEQFF.